This T cell receptor beta chain was retrieved from a study of T cells in Graves' hyperthyroidism and ophthalmopathy. The CDR3 is made up of 14 amino acids. Trimming shortened V by 0 bases and J by 8 bases, and 13 bases separated the two germline ends. The V gene's germline CDR1 is LNHNV and CDR2 YYDKDF (reference sequence). This clonotype has only a few counts. Disease lasting under 3 months, a NOSPECS grade of at least 4, and a Clinical Activity Score of at least 3 were features of the ophthalmopathy patients. Over 8 ml fresh peripheral blood yielded the PBMCs. RNA transcripts served as the template for amplifying TCR beta CDR3 regions. Carried out on the TCR CDR3, a first-round RT-PCR used the HTBI primer set. One entry per CDR3 protein results from TCRdb running MiXCR on the multiplex PCR reads. In the table there are hundreds of thousands of distinct CDR3 sequences, about 15% of which are singletons.

The rearrangement joins TRBV15 to TRBJ1-2; D is possibly TRBD1 (6 bases). The sequenced material came from blood. The receptor was derived from a woman between 40 and 55 years old with Graves' ophthalmopathy. This chain's CDR3 is CATSRDRGGYGYTF. The CDR3, as DNA: TGTGCCACCAGCAGAGACCGTGGGGGCTACGGCTACACCTTC.